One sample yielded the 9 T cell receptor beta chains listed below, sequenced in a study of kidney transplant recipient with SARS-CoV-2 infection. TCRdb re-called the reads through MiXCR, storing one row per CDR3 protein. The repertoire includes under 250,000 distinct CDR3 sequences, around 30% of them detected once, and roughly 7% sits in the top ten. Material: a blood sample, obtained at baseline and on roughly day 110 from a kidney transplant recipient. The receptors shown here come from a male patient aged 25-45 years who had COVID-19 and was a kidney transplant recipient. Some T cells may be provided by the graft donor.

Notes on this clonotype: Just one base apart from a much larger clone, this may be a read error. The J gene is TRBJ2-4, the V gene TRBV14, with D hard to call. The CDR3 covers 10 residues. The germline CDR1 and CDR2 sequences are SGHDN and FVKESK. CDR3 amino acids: CANSRHEEYF. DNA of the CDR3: TGTGCCAACAGCCGACATGAAGAGTACTTC.

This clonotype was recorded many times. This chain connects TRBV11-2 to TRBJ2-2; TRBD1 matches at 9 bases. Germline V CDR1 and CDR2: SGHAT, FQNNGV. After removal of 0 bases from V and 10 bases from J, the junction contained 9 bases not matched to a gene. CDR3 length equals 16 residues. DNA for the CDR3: TGTGCCAGCAGCTTAGATGGGACAGGGAACTTTAAGGAGCTGTTTTTT. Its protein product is CASSLDGTGNFKELFF.

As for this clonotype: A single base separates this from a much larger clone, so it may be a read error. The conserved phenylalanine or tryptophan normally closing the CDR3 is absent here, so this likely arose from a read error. In nucleotides, the CDR3 is TGTGCCAGCACCAAATGGGACACTGAAGCTTTCCTT. Its translation: CASTKWDTEAFL. The chain recombines TRBV5-6 with TRBJ1-1; D uncertain. This CDR3 spans 12 amino acids. The germline V gene has CDR1 SGHDT and CDR2 YYEEEE. Trimming pared 6 bases from V and 3 bases from J, leaving 9 bases between.

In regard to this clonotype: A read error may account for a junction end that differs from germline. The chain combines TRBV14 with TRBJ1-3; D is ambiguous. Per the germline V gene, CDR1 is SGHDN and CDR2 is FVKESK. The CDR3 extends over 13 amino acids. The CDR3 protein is CAGRLSSGNTIYF. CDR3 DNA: TGTGCCGGCAGACTCAGCTCTGGAAACACCATATATTTT.

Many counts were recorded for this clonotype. CDR3: CASSGGLAGEAHEQYV. The CDR3 region has the DNA TGTGCCAGCAGTGGCGGACTAGCGGGAGAGGCCCACGAGCAGTACGTC. The chain has TRBV2 and TRBJ2-7; 13 bases align to TRBD2. The germline V gene has CDR1 SNHLY and CDR2 FYNNEI. The CDR3 is 16 residues long. The J segment lost 5 bases and the V segment lost 4 bases, leaving 8 bases of the junction unmatched.

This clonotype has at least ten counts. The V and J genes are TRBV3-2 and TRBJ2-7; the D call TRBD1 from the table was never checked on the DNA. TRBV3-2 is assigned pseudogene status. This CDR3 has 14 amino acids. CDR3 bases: TGTGCCAGCAGCCAATACGGGACCTCCTACGAGCAGTACTTC. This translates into CASSQYGTSYEQYF.

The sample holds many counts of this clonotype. CDR3 amino acids: CASSQSTYHGKTYGYTF. The CDR3 nucleotides are TGTGCCAGCAGCCAATCCACATACCATGGAAAGACCTATGGCTACACCTTC. The chain has TRBV7-9 and TRBJ1-2, with no clear D. The CDR3 is 17 amino acids. Trimming shortened V by 5 bases and J by 4 bases, and 23 bases separated the two germline ends. Germline V gives CDR1 SEHNR, CDR2 FQNEAQ (reference sequence).

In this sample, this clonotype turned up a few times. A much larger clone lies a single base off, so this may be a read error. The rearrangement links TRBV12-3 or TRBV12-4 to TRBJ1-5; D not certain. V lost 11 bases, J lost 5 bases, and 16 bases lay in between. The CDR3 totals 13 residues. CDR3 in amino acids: CAGNNDKDQPQHF. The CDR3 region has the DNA TGTGCCGGCAACAATGATAAAGATCAGCCCCAGCATTTT.

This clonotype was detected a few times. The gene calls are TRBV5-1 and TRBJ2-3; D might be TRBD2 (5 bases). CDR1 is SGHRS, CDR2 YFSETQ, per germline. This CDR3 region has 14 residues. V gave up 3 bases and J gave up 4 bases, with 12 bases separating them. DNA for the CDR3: TGCGCCAGCAGCTCCCCCCCCGGGGCAGATACGCAGTATTTT. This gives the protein CASSSPPGADTQYF.